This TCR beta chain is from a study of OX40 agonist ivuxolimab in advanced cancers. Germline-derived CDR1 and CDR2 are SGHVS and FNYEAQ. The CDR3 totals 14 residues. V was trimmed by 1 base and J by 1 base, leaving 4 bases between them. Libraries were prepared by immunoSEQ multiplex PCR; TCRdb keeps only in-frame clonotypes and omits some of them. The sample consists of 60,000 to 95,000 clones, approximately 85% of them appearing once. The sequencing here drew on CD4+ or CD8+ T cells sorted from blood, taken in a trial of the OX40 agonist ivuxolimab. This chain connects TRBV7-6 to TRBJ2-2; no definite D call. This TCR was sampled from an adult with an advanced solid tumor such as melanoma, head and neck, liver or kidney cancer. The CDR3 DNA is TGTGCCAGCAGCTTAGGGGGGAACACCGGGGAGCTGTTTTTT. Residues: CASSLGGNTGELFF.